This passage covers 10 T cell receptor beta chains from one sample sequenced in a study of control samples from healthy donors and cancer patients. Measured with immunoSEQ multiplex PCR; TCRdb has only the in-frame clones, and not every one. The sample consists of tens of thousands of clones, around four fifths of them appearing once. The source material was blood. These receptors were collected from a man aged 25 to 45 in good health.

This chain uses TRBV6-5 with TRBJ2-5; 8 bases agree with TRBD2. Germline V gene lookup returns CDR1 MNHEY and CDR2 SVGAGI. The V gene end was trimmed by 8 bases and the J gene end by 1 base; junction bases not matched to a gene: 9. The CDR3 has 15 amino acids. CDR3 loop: CASGGAGDSQETQYF. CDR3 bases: TGTGCCAGCGGGGGAGCGGGGGACTCCCAAGAGACCCAGTACTTC.

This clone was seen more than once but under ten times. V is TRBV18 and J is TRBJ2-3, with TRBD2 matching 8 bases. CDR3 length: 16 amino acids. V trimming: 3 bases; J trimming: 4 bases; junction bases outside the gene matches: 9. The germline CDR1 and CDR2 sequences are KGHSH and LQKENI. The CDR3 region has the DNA TGTGCCAGCTCACCCCCCGGGACTAGTCAGGCAGATACGCAGTATTTT. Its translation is CASSPPGTSQADTQYF.

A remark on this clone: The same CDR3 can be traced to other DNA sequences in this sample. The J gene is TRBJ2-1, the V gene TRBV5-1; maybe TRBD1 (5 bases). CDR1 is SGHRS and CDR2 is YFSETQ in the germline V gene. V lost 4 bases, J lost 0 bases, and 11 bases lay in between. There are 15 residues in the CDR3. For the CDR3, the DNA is TGCGCCAGCAGCCCAGGACAAAGCTCCTACAATGAGCAGTTCTTC. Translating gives CASSPGQSSYNEQFF.

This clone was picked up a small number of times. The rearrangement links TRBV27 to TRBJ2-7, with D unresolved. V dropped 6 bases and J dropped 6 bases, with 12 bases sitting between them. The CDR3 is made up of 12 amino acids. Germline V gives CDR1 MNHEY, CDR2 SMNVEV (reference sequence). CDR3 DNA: TGTGCCAGCAGCTCTCCGGGCTCCGAGCAGTACTTC. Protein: CASSSPGSEQYF.

The CDR3 DNA follows: TGTGCCAGCAGTGACGCGGGACTAGAGTACAATGAGCAGTTCTTC. Translated: CASSDAGLEYNEQFF. The chain combines TRBV28 with TRBJ2-1; 8 bases are shared with TRBD2. V shed 5 bases and J 4 bases; nucleotides not matched to a gene: 7. Per germline, CDR1 MDHEN and CDR2 SYDVKM. This CDR3 is 15 amino acids long. The full variable domain, in which reference TRBV28 and TRBJ2-1 provide the parts outside the CDR3, is DVKVTQSSRYLVKRTGEKVFLECVQDMDHENMFWYRQDPGLGLRLIYFSYDVKMKEKGDIPEGYSVSREKKERFSLILESASTNQTSMYLCASSDAGLEYNEQFFGPGTRLTVL.

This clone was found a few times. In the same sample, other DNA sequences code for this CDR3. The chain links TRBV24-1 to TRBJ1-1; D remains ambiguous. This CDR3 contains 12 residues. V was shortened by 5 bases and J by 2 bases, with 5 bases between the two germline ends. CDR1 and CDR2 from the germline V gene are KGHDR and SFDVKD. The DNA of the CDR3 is TGTGCCACCAGTGGTCCTAACACTGAAGCTTTCTTT. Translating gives CATSGPNTEAFF.

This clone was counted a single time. The CDR3 reads CSPSNTEAFF. Here the CDR3 DNA reads TGCTCCCCGTCGAACACTGAAGCTTTCTTT. The chain has TRBV29-1 and TRBJ1-1; the D is unclear. The CDR3 runs to 10 residues. Looked up from germline, CDR1 is SQVTM and CDR2 is ANQGSEA.

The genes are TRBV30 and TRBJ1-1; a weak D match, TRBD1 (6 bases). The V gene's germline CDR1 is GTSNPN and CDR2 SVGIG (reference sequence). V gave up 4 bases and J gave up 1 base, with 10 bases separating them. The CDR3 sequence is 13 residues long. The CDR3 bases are TGTGCCTGGACTGGACAGCCGAACACTGAAGCTTTCTTT. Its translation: CAWTGQPNTEAFF.

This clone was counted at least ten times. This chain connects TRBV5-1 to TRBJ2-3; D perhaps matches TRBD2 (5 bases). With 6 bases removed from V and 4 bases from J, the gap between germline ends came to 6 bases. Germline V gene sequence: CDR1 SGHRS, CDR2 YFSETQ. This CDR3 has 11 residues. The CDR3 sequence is CASKAADTQYF. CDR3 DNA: TGCGCCAGCAAAGCGGCAGATACGCAGTATTTT.

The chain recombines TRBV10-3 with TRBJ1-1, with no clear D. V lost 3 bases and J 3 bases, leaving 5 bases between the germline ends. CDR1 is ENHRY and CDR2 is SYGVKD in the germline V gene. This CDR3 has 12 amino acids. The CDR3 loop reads CAISDGDTEAFF. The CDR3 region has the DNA TGTGCCATCAGTGACGGGGACACTGAAGCTTTCTTT.